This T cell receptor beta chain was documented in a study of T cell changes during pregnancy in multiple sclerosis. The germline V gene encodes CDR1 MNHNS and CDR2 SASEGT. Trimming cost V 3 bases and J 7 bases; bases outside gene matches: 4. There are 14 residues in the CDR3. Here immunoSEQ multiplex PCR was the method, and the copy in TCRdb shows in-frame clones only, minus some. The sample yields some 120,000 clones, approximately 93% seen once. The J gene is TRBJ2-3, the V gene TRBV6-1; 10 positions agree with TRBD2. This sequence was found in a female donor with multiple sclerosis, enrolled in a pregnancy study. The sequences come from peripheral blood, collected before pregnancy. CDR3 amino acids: CASSEASGSYTQYF. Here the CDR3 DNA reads TGTGCCAGCAGTGAGGCTAGCGGGAGTTATACGCAGTATTTT.